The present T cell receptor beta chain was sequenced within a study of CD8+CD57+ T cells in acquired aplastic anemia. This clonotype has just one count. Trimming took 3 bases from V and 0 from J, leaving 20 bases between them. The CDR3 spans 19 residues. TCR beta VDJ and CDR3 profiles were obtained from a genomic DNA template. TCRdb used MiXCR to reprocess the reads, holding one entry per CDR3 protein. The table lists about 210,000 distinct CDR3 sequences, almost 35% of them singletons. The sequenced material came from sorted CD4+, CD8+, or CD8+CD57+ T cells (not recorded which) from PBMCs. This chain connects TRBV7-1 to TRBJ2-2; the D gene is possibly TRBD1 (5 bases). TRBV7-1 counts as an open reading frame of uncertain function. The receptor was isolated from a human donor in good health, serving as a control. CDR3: CASSSGQGWAHANTGELFF. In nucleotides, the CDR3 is TGTGCCAGCAGCTCCGGGCAGGGCTGGGCACACGCGAACACCGGGGAGCTGTTTTTT.